The 6 T cell receptor beta chains below were found in one sample sequenced in a study of blood T cells in healthy people across ages. For the second PCR, which ran for about 6 to 12 cycles, a sample-barcoded 5' primer and a J-beta primer mix were used. TCRdb itself ran the 5' RACE reads through MiXCR, one entry per CDR3 protein. The table includes 1.5 million to 2 million distinct CDR3 sequences, roughly 49% detected once. The specimen sequenced was blood. The receptor source for this set is a middle-aged woman in good health.

The table lists this clonotype with a few counts. In nucleotides, the CDR3 is TGTGCCAGCAGCGCCTGGGCAGGGGTTACAGAGACCCAGTACTTC. This translates into CASSAWAGVTETQYF. This rearrangement joins TRBV7-2 to TRBJ2-4, with a weak D call TRBD1 (6 bases). The DNA end is a closer match to TRBJ2-5, so the J assignment may be wrong. This CDR3 has 15 residues. Germline V lookup: CDR1 SGHTA, CDR2 FQGNSA.

This clonotype was seen a single time. The chain is built from TRBV6-2 or TRBV6-3 and TRBJ2-3; 7 bases are shared with TRBD1. This CDR3 has 15 amino acids. V lost 4 bases to trimming and J lost 6 bases; unmatched junction nucleotides: 10. CDR1 is MNHEY, CDR2 SVGEGT, per germline. The CDR3, as DNA: TGTGCCAGCAGTTCAGACAGGGTGGGGTGGGATACGCAGTATTTT. Translated: CASSSDRVGWDTQYF.

This clonotype was counted only a few times. This chain links TRBV20-1 with TRBJ2-1; D perhaps matches TRBD2 (7 bases). The CDR3 is 15 amino acids. Deletions cut 3 bases from V and 4 bases from J, with 16 bases between. The germline CDR1 and CDR2 sequences are DFQATT and SNEGSKA (reference sequence). CDR3 nucleotide sequence: TGCAGTGCTAGCACCCGGGGGGCTATGTACAATGAGCAGTTCTTC. The encoded protein is CSASTRGAMYNEQFF.

The chain joins TRBV7-2 to TRBJ1-6; 7 nucleotides align to TRBD1. Germline V lookup: CDR1 SGHTA, CDR2 FQGNSA. The CDR3 has 15 residues. The J segment lost 9 bases and the V segment lost 5 bases, leaving 10 bases of the junction unmatched. For the CDR3, the DNA is TGTGCCAGCAGCCCCCCGACAGGGAAAGGTTCACCCCTCCACTTT. It codes for CASSPPTGKGSPLHF.

V usage is TRBV6-2 or TRBV6-3 and J usage is TRBJ2-1; 9 positions agree with TRBD1. This CDR3 region has 14 residues. The V segment lost 11 bases and the J segment 5 bases; nucleotides outside the gene matches: 10. CDR1 and CDR2 (germline): MNHEY, SVGEGT. Written as DNA, the CDR3 is TGTGCCGGCGCCGGGACAGGGCGAAACAATGAGCAGTTCTTC. Its translation: CAGAGTGRNNEQFF.

This clonotype occurred a few times. The chain is built from TRBV7-2 and TRBJ2-5; D remains ambiguous. This CDR3 is 14 amino acids long. Germline lookup yields CDR1 SGHTA and CDR2 FQGNSA. Deletions cut 1 base from V and 2 bases from J, with 8 bases between. The CDR3 nucleotides are TGTGCCAGCAGCTTAGTGACGGCGCAAGAGACCCAGTACTTC. This encodes CASSLVTAQETQYF.